This is a list of T cell receptor beta chains from one sample in a study of PD-1 blockade in classical Hodgkin lymphoma. Profiled with immunoSEQ multiplex PCR; TCRdb holds only in-frame clones, not every one. The table shows 75,000 to 100,000 clones, with around 81% occurring only once. The source was peripheral blood mononuclear cells (PBMCs), collected before the second cycle of nivolumab. The source of these receptors is a human donor with classical Hodgkin lymphoma. Each CDR3 is given with its conserved first and last residue. A D gene is named only where the DNA matches it firmly. Only some rows state a clone size, as once, few, many or a class for expanded clones.

abundance	j_gene	v_gene	d_gene	CDR3nt	CDR3aa
few	TRBJ2-1	TRBV10-1	TRBD2	TGCGCCAGCAGTGATCGGGGAGGGAGGGAGCAGTTCTTC	CASSDRGGREQFF
NA	TRBJ2-1	TRBV19	NA	TGTGCCAGTAGTATAATGGGCCAGGTAAGGCCAAATGAGCAGTTCTTC	CASSIMGQVRPNEQFF
NA	TRBJ2-2	TRBV5-1	TRBD2	TGCGCCAGCAGTCGGGGACTAGCGTGGTCCGGGGAGCTGTTTTTT	CASSRGLAWSGELFF
once	TRBJ1-5	TRBV4-1	TRBD1	TGCGCCAGCAGCCCACGGACAGGGAGCTATCAGCCCCAGCATTTT	CASSPRTGSYQPQHF
NA	TRBJ2-1	TRBV7-8	NA	TGTGCCAGCACCTCCCAACCAGGGTCGGGATACAATGAGCAGTTCTTC	CASTSQPGSGYNEQFF
NA	TRBJ2-7	TRBV19	TRBD2	TGTGCCAGTAGTAGCGCGGGAGGAGGGTACGAGCAGTACTTC	CASSSAGGGYEQYF
NA	TRBJ2-1	TRBV5-1	NA	TGCGCCAGCAGCTCTTCGGGACTCCCCTCCAATGAGCAGTTCTTC	CASSSSGLPSNEQFF
NA	TRBJ2-2	TRBV13	NA	TGTGCCAGCAGCTTACGGGCGGGAAGCACCGGGGAGCTGTTTTTT	CASSLRAGSTGELFF
NA	TRBJ1-1	TRBV2	TRBD1	TGTGCCAGCAGTGTACAGGGGGAAACTGAAGCTTTCTTT	CASSVQGETEAFF
once	TRBJ1-1	TRBV13	NA	TGTGCCAGCAGCAGGACGGTGAACACTGAAGCTTTCTTT	CASSRTVNTEAFF
NA	TRBJ2-7	TRBV5-8	NA	TGTGCCAGCAGCCCTTGGAGGCGTCAGCGGAGTACCTACGAGCAGTACTTC	CASSPWRRQRSTYEQYF
NA	TRBJ2-5	TRBV7-3	TRBD1	TGTGCCAGCAGCTTGACCGGGACAGGGGGATTGGAGACCCAGTACTTC	CASSLTGTGGLETQYF
NA	TRBJ2-3	TRBV20-1	NA	TGCAGTGCTAGTAAGGCAGATACGCAGTATTTT	CSASKADTQYF
NA	TRBJ1-5	TRBV5-4	NA	TGTGCCAGCAGCTCGGCACCGGATCAGCCCCAGCATTTT	CASSSAPDQPQHF
NA	TRBJ1-2	TRBV11-2	NA	TGTGCCAGCAGCGCCAGGGTCTACTATGGCTACACCTTC	CASSARVYYGYTF
NA	TRBJ1-1	TRBV14	NA	TGTGCCAGCAGCCGAGAGGTAGGGGGGGGAGCTTTCTTT	CASSREVGGGAFF
NA	TRBJ2-1	TRBV6-1	NA	TGTGCCAGCAGTGCTCTCAATGAGCAGTTCTTC	CASSALNEQFF
NA	TRBJ1-1	TRBV7-6	NA	TGTGCCAGCAGACGGACGGAGAACACTGAAGCTTTCTTT	CASRRTENTEAFF
NA	TRBJ2-1	TRBV9	NA	TGTGCCAGCAGGACAGGCGCGGGGAACCACAATGAGCAGTTCTTC	CASRTGAGNHNEQFF
NA	TRBJ1-3	TRBV6-5	NA	TGTGCCAGCAGTTACACGAGGGGAAACACCATATATTTT	CASSYTRGNTIYF
NA	TRBJ2-1	TRBV5-4	TRBD1	TGTGCCAGCAGCGGGTGGTCGGGACAGGGTGACAATGAGCAGTTCTTC	CASSGWSGQGDNEQFF
NA	TRBJ2-1	TRBV7-7	NA	TGTGCCAGCAGCTTAGGACCGGGTGGAGAATTCAATGAGCAGTTCTTC	CASSLGPGGEFNEQFF
once	TRBJ1-5	TRBV10-3	NA	TGTGCCATCAGTACAGGGAATCAGCCCCAGCATTTT	CAISTGNQPQHF
few	TRBJ2-1	TRBV7-2	TRBD2	TGTGCCAGCAGCATACAACTAGCGACCCCCTACAATGAGCAGTTCTTC	CASSIQLATPYNEQFF
NA	TRBJ2-5	TRBV5-4	TRBD1	TGTGCCAGCAGCTTGGCGCGGACAGGGAAAGAGACCCAGTACTTC	CASSLARTGKETQYF
NA	TRBJ1-2	TRBV19	NA	TGTGCCAGTAGTATAGTTGGGGGACCTAACTATGGCTACACCTTC	CASSIVGGPNYGYTF
NA	TRBJ1-4	TRBV5-1	TRBD1	TGCGCCAGCAGCTTGCGATCCCTCAATACAGGGGTGAATGAAAAACTGTTTTTT	CASSLRSLNTGVNEKLFF
NA	TRBJ2-3	TRBV11-1	NA	TGTGCCAGCAGCCCCCGGAGTCCAGATACGCAGTATTTT	CASSPRSPDTQYF
NA	TRBJ2-3	TRBV4-2	TRBD2	TGTGCCAGCAGCTTAGAAGGGACTAGCGGGACCTACACAGATACGCAGTATTTT	CASSLEGTSGTYTDTQYF
NA	TRBJ2-1	TRBV5-1	NA	TGCGCCAGCAGCTTGGACGGTAATTCCTACAATGAGCAGTTCTTC	CASSLDGNSYNEQFF
few	TRBJ2-7	TRBV28	NA	TGTGCCAGCAGTTTATCAGCTTGGGAGCAGTACTTC	CASSLSAWEQYF
NA	TRBJ1-2	TRBV28	NA	TGTGCCAGCAGGCTCTCCGGGGGAGCCGCTAACTATGGCTACACCTTC	CASRLSGGAANYGYTF
once	TRBJ2-7	TRBV18	NA	TGTGCCAGCTCCCCAGGATTTTGGGGAGGCGAGCAGTACTTC	CASSPGFWGGEQYF
once	TRBJ2-4	TRBV27	TRBD1	TGTGCCAGCAGTTTATCGACGGGACAGGCTAAAAACATTCAGTACTTC	CASSLSTGQAKNIQYF
NA	TRBJ2-7	TRBV2	TRBD2	TGTGCCAGCAGGACCCCGCAGCGGGGCTCCTACGAGCAGTACTTC	CASRTPQRGSYEQYF
NA	TRBJ1-2	TRBV7-9	NA	TGTGCCAGCACCGGAAGGGAAACTGGCTATGGCTACACCTTC	CASTGRETGYGYTF